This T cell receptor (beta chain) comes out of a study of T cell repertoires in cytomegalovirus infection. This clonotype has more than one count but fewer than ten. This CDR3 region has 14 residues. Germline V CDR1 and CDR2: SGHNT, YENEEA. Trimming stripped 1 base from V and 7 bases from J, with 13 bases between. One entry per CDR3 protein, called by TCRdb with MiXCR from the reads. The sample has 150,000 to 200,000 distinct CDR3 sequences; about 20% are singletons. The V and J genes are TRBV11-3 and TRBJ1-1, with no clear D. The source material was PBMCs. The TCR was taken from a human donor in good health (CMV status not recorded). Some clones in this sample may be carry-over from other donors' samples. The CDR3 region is CASSLGSLGSEAFF. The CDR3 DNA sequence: TGTGCCAGCAGCTTAGGGTCGCTAGGCAGTGAAGCTTTCTTT.